The 5 T cell receptor beta chains in this list originate from one sample, sequenced in a study of blood T cell repertoires in COVID-19. Profiling relied on immunoSEQ multiplex PCR, and the TCRdb table lists in-frame clones only, not all of them. There are under 300,000 clones in the sample; approximately 90% occur only once, and roughly 3.3% lies in the top ten. Sequenced: peripheral blood. Receptors originate from a woman aged 40-49 years with acute or convalescent COVID-19.

In nucleotides, the CDR3 is TGTGCCAGCAGTTCCCTCAGGACAGGGGCGGATGGCTACACCTTC. It translates to CASSSLRTGADGYTF. The V and J genes are TRBV27 and TRBJ1-2; 9 nucleotides agree with TRBD1. The CDR3 has 15 amino acids. V was pared by 4 bases and J by 6 bases, with 9 bases of the junction left unmatched. Germline lookup yields CDR1 MNHEY and CDR2 SMNVEV (reference sequence).

V gene TRBV10-2 combines with J gene TRBJ1-1, with D unresolved. Between the trimmed V and J ends, which lost 5 bases and 1 base, there was a span of 5 bases. This CDR3 has 12 amino acids. CDR1 WSHSY and CDR2 SAAADI come from the germline V gene. The DNA of the CDR3 is TGCGCCAGCAGTTACAAGAACACTGAAGCTTTCTTT. Protein product: CASSYKNTEAFF.

V and J are TRBV9 and TRBJ1-6; no clear D. The CDR3 extends over 15 amino acids. V gave up 2 bases and J gave up 2 bases, with 8 bases separating them. Germline CDR1 is SGDLS and CDR2 is YYNGEE. CDR3 nucleotide sequence: TGTGCCAGCAGCGTGAGGGATACCTATAATTCACCCCTCCACTTT. Translating it yields CASSVRDTYNSPLHF.

This clone was seen a few times. The chain recombines TRBV30 with TRBJ1-4; 9 bases are a match to TRBD1. Germline lookup yields CDR1 GTSNPN and CDR2 SVGIG (reference sequence). The CDR3 contains 14 residues. Trimming took 5 bases from V and 5 from J; bases not matched to a gene: 6. The CDR3 DNA reads as TGTGCCTGGGGGGGACAGGGAAGGAATGAAAAACTGTTTTTT. Translated, it gives CAWGGQGRNEKLFF.

The chain couples TRBV6-4 to TRBJ2-1; tentatively, D is TRBD2 (7 bases). This CDR3 region has 15 residues. CDR1 and CDR2 (germline): MRHNA, SNTAGT. V lost 5 bases to trimming and J lost 9 bases, with 20 bases between them. The CDR3 is CASSRRGAGGSEQFF. CDR3 in DNA: TGTGCCAGCAGTCGGAGGGGGGCAGGCGGGAGTGAGCAGTTCTTC.